These 27 T cell receptor beta chains originate from one sample sequenced in a study of T cell changes during pregnancy in multiple sclerosis. Produced via immunoSEQ multiplex PCR; TCRdb's table is partial and in-frame only. The table lists around 50,000 clones, 85% to 95% of them singletons. Sequenced material: CD4+ T cells from peripheral blood mononuclear cells, taken in the third trimester of pregnancy. The receptors shown here come from a female donor with multiple sclerosis, enrolled in a pregnancy study.

The chain recombines TRBV6-5 with TRBJ1-5, with 9 nucleotides matching TRBD1. This CDR3 comprises 13 residues. The trim removed 6 bases at V and 6 bases at J, leaving 3 bases unmatched. Germline assignment: CDR1 MNHEY and CDR2 SVGAGI. CDR3 nucleotide sequence: TGTGCCAGCAGACAGGGGGCAGGTCAGCCCCAGCATTTT. Translated, it gives CASRQGAGQPQHF.

This chain uses TRBV28 with TRBJ2-1; 8 bases match TRBD1. CDR1 and CDR2 from the germline V gene are MDHEN and SYDVKM. Losses at the gene ends were 5 bases for V and 7 bases for J; bases not matched to a gene: 7. CDR3 length: 14 residues. As DNA, the CDR3 is TGTGCCAGCAGTGGGCAGGGGGCTTGGAATGAGCAGTTCTTC. Translated: CASSGQGAWNEQFF.

The chain links TRBV19 to TRBJ2-1; 12 nucleotides match TRBD2. V lost 4 bases to trimming and J lost 4 bases; unmatched junction nucleotides: 2. Germline CDR1 and CDR2: LNHDA and SQIVND (reference sequence). CDR3 length equals 15 residues. CDR3 protein: CASSTSGREYNEQFF. CDR3 DNA: TGTGCCAGTAGTACTAGCGGGAGGGAGTACAATGAGCAGTTCTTC. Supplemented by reference TRBV19 and TRBJ2-1, the full variable domain reads DGGITQSPKYLFRKEGQNVTLSCEQNLNHDAMYWYRQDPGQGLRLIYYSQIVNDFQKGDIAEGYSVSREKKESFPLTVTSAQKNPTAFYLCASSTSGREYNEQFFGPGTRLTVL.

This clone was counted only a few times. The V and J genes are TRBV29-1 and TRBJ2-2; D might be TRBD1 (7 bases). The CDR3 is 14 amino acids. Germline CDR1 reads SQVTM; CDR2 reads ANQGSEA. V lost 6 bases to trimming and J lost 5 bases, with 16 bases between them. CDR3 region: CSVRGVLATGELFF. CDR3 in DNA: TGCAGCGTCAGGGGGGTGCTAGCGACCGGGGAGCTGTTTTTT.

J is TRBJ2-1 and V is TRBV5-1; TRBD2 matches at 9 bases. The J segment lost 7 bases and the V segment lost 0 bases, leaving 5 bases of the junction unmatched. CDR1 is SGHRS and CDR2 is YFSETQ in the germline V gene. CDR3 length equals 15 residues. CDR3 in amino acids: CASSLGLADLNEQFF. In nucleotides, the CDR3 is TGCGCCAGCAGCTTGGGACTAGCGGATTTAAATGAGCAGTTCTTC.

CDR3 residues: CASRVGEVGGYTF. CDR3 sequence (DNA): TGTGCCAGCCGCGTAGGGGAGGTTGGTGGCTACACCTTC. This chain uses TRBV19 with TRBJ1-2; tentatively, D is TRBD1 (5 bases). Per the germline V gene, CDR1 is LNHDA and CDR2 is SQIVND (reference sequence). V was shortened by 9 bases and J by 7 bases, with 18 bases between the two germline ends. The CDR3 covers 13 residues.

The chain carries TRBV2 and TRBJ1-4, with D uncertain. V shed 6 bases and J shed 2 bases, with 7 bases lying between them. Germline-derived CDR1 and CDR2 are SNHLY and FYNNEI. The CDR3 runs to 13 residues. The CDR3 reads CASRGGTNEKLFF. The CDR3, as DNA: TGTGCCAGCAGGGGAGGGACTAATGAAAAACTGTTTTTT.

This chain joins TRBV29-1 and TRBJ1-1; D may be TRBD1 (6 bases). Trimming took off 4 bases at V and 8 bases at J, with 17 bases between the two ends. There are 13 residues in the CDR3. Germline V gene data show CDR1 as SQVTM and CDR2 as ANQGSEA. This CDR3 reads CSVVEQGIGEAFF. CDR3 DNA: TGCAGCGTTGTTGAACAGGGCATAGGGGAAGCTTTCTTT.

The chain joins TRBV6-5 to TRBJ2-7; perhaps TRBD1 as D (5 bases). Germline V gene lookup returns CDR1 MNHEY and CDR2 SVGAGI. This CDR3 is 15 amino acids long. Trimming took 0 bases from V and 7 from J, leaving 16 bases between them. The CDR3 spells CASSYSPTDLGEQYF. The CDR3 bases are TGTGCCAGCAGTTACTCTCCGACAGACCTTGGGGAGCAGTACTTC.

This chain joins TRBV19 and TRBJ2-6, with 8 nucleotides matching TRBD2. CDR1 LNHDA and CDR2 SQIVND come from the germline V gene (reference sequence). CDR3 length: 16 residues. The V gene end was trimmed by 3 bases and the J gene end by 4 bases; junction bases not matched to a gene: 5. CDR3 sequence: CASSIGGGLGANVLTF. The CDR3 region has the DNA TGTGCCAGTAGTATTGGCGGGGGGCTAGGGGCCAACGTCCTGACTTTC.

This chain uses TRBV4-3 with TRBJ2-6, with D maybe TRBD2 (6 bases). V was clipped by 1 base and J by 0 bases, with 10 bases between them. CDR1 is LGHNA and CDR2 is YSLEER in the germline V gene. This CDR3 region has 17 residues. The CDR3 here is CASSQGTTSSGANVLTF. The CDR3 nucleotides are TGCGCCAGCAGCCAAGGGACTACGAGCTCTGGGGCCAACGTCCTGACTTTC.

This chain uses TRBV19 with TRBJ2-1, with 15 bases identical to TRBD2. This CDR3 comprises 15 residues. The junction had 3 bases not matched to a gene; V was cut back by 3 bases and J by 9 bases. Germline V lookup: CDR1 LNHDA, CDR2 SQIVND (reference sequence). The CDR3 loop reads CASSIRTSGRGEQFF. The CDR3 DNA follows: TGTGCCAGTAGTATCCGGACTAGCGGGAGGGGTGAGCAGTTCTTC.

This clone has just one count. This chain joins TRBV5-5 and TRBJ1-3; D unclear. CDR1 and CDR2 from the germline V gene are SGHKS and YYEKEE (reference sequence). V lost 2 bases to trimming and J lost 0 bases, with 18 bases between them. The CDR3 is made up of 18 amino acids. In DNA, the CDR3 is TGTGCCAGCAGCTTTGCGCTAGATCCTCCGGGCTCTGGAAACACCATATATTTT. Its translation: CASSFALDPPGSGNTIYF.

The V and J genes are TRBV7-9 and TRBJ1-2; D is undetermined. The CDR3 runs to 13 residues. Trimming removed 2 bases at V and 10 bases at J, with 14 bases between. Germline lookup yields CDR1 SEHNR and CDR2 FQNEAQ (reference sequence). CDR3 loop: CASSLYPLTLYTF. The CDR3 coding sequence is TGTGCCAGCAGCTTATATCCGCTCACTCTCTACACCTTC.

This clone was observed a single time. V is TRBV10-3 and J is TRBJ2-3; 12 bases line up with TRBD2. CDR3 length equals 16 residues. V was clipped by 6 bases and J by 4 bases; unmatched bases: 8. The germline gives CDR1 ENHRY, CDR2 SYGVKD. CDR3 sequence reads: CAIRRGLAGRADTQYF. Here the CDR3 DNA reads TGTGCCATCAGAAGAGGACTAGCGGGAAGGGCAGATACGCAGTATTTT.

The chain joins TRBV5-4 to TRBJ2-3; possibly TRBD1 for D (6 bases). Germline V gives CDR1 SGHNT, CDR2 YYREEE (reference sequence). The CDR3 is 17 residues long. V shed 4 bases and J shed 6 bases, with 24 bases lying between them. In DNA, the CDR3 is TGTGCCAGCAGCCGCCCCTCACAGGGTCTGGTGGCTGATACGCAGTATTTT. Its translation: CASSRPSQGLVADTQYF.

The J gene is TRBJ2-3, the V gene TRBV7-8, with 8 bases matching TRBD2. V trimming: 2 bases; J trimming: 2 bases; junction bases outside the gene matches: 6. Per the germline V gene, CDR1 is SGHVS and CDR2 is FQNEAQ. The CDR3 has 16 amino acids. CDR3 protein: CASSLLLAALTDTQYF. The CDR3 DNA reads as TGTGCCAGCAGCTTACTACTAGCGGCACTCACAGATACGCAGTATTTT.

V and J are TRBV4-1 and TRBJ2-1; 9 bases match TRBD2. The V gene end was trimmed by 1 base and the J gene end by 6 bases; junction bases not matched to a gene: 7. CDR3 length equals 16 residues. Germline V gene sequence: CDR1 MGHRA, CDR2 YSYEKL. CDR3 bases: TGCGCCAGCAGCCAAGGAGTGGCTAGCGGGACCAATGAGCAGTTCTTC. The encoded protein is CASSQGVASGTNEQFF.

The J gene is TRBJ2-4, the V gene TRBV7-8; D is perhaps TRBD2 (6 bases). V lost 7 bases and J 3 bases, leaving 16 bases between the germline ends. The CDR3 covers 15 residues. The germline V gene encodes CDR1 SGHVS and CDR2 FQNEAQ. The CDR3 nucleotides read TGTGCCAGCACCAGTACCGGGGGAGGCAAAAACATTCAGTACTTC. As protein: CASTSTGGGKNIQYF.

CDR3 in amino acids: CASSLVGTSGKNIQYF. The DNA of the CDR3 is TGCGCCAGCAGCTTGGTTGGGACTAGCGGTAAAAACATTCAGTACTTC. The gene calls are TRBV5-1 and TRBJ2-4, with 11 nucleotides matching TRBD2. The CDR3 has 16 residues. Per the germline V gene, CDR1 is SGHRS and CDR2 is YFSETQ. V was clipped by 0 bases and J by 4 bases; unmatched bases: 3.

V usage is TRBV27 and J usage is TRBJ2-2; 10 bases are a match to TRBD2. The CDR3 loop spans 16 amino acids. Germline V CDR1 and CDR2: MNHEY, SMNVEV (reference sequence). Trimming cost V 5 bases and J 4 bases; bases outside gene matches: 7. This chain's CDR3 is CASSHRVAGGTGELFF. In nucleotides, the CDR3 is TGTGCCAGCAGTCACCGGGTAGCGGGAGGCACCGGGGAGCTGTTTTTT.

The V call is TRBV5-1, the J call TRBJ1-6; the match to TRBD1 covers 10 bases. This CDR3 spans 17 amino acids. After removal of 0 bases from V and 10 bases from J, the junction contained 10 bases not matched to a gene. Germline V gives CDR1 SGHRS, CDR2 YFSETQ. CDR3 region: CASSLGGTGESWSPLHF. The CDR3 nucleotides read TGCGCCAGCAGCTTGGGAGGGACAGGGGAAAGTTGGTCACCCCTCCACTTT.

This clone appeared once. J is TRBJ1-2 and V is TRBV28, with TRBD1 matching 7 bases. The CDR3 is 14 residues long. J lost 2 bases, V lost 5 bases, and 5 bases had no gene match. The germline gives CDR1 MDHEN, CDR2 SYDVKM. The CDR3 is CASSQQGRNYGYTF. CDR3 bases: TGTGCCAGCAGTCAACAGGGGCGGAACTATGGCTACACCTTC.

The CDR3 nucleotides read TGTGCCAGCAGCCTGGGCCGGAACGAGCAGTACTTC. The encoded protein is CASSLGRNEQYF. The V call is TRBV28, the J call TRBJ2-7, with unresolved D. The CDR3 runs 12 residues. Germline V gene data show CDR1 as MDHEN and CDR2 as SYDVKM. Trimming left V 6 bases short and J 5 bases short, with 11 bases between.

The rearrangement links TRBV4-2 to TRBJ2-2; 14 nucleotides match TRBD2. This CDR3 is built from 19 residues. CDR1 and CDR2 from the germline V gene are LGHNA and YNFKEQ. Unmatched junction bases numbered 5, after V lost 0 bases and J lost 2 bases. The CDR3 DNA is TGTGCCAGCAGCCAAGACGTTGGGACTAGCGGGAGAAACACCGGGGAGCTGTTTTTT. Translating it yields CASSQDVGTSGRNTGELFF.

A word on this clone: In the same sample, other DNA sequences code for this CDR3. The genes are TRBV28 and TRBJ1-2; D unclear. The germline V gene has CDR1 MDHEN and CDR2 SYDVKM. V lost 4 bases, J lost 4 bases, and 7 bases lay in between. The CDR3 spans 12 residues. CDR3 loop: CASSSGGYGYTF. The CDR3 region has the DNA TGTGCCAGCAGTTCTGGCGGCTATGGCTACACCTTC.

The chain is built from TRBV5-1 and TRBJ2-5; 9 nucleotides agree with TRBD1. There are 15 residues in the CDR3. Unmatched junction bases numbered 6, after V lost 0 bases and J lost 6 bases. The germline V gene encodes CDR1 SGHRS and CDR2 YFSETQ. CDR3 sequence reads: CASSLVVQGAKTQYF. The CDR3, as DNA: TGCGCCAGCAGCTTGGTGGTACAGGGGGCGAAGACCCAGTACTTC.